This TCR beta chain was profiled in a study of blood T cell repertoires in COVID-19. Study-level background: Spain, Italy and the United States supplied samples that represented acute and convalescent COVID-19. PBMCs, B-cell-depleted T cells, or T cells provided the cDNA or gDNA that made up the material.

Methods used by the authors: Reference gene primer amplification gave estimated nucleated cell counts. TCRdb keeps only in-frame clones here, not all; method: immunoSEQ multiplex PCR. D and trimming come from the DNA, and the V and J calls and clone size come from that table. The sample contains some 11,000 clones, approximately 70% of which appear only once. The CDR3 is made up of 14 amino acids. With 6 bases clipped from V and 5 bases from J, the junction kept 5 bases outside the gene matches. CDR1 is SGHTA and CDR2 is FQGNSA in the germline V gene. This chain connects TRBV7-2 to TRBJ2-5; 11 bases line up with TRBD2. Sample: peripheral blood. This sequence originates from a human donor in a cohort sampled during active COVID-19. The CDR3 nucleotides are TGTGCCAGCAGTAAGGGACTAGCGGTGGAGACCCAGTACTTC. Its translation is CASSKGLAVETQYF. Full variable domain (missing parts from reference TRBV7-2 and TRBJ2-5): GAGVSQSPSNKVTEKGKDVELRCDPISGHTALYWYRQSLGQGLEFLIYFQGNSAPDKSGLPSDRFSAERTGGSVSTLTIQRTQQEDSAVYLCASSKGLAVETQYFGPGTRLLVL.